One and the same sample provided the 28 T cell receptor beta chains below, sequenced in a study of T cell responses to AZD1222 COVID-19 vaccine. Assay used: immunoSEQ multiplex PCR; TCRdb lists only in-frame clones, some missing. The table has about 100,000 clones, roughly 86% seen once; the top ten hold 10%. Source: peripheral blood, taken 28 days after the second AZD1222 dose. Receptors were obtained from an adult who received the AZD1222 COVID-19 vaccine.

The rearrangement uses TRBV7-2 and TRBJ2-1, with 13 bases aligning to TRBD2. The CDR3 is 15 amino acids. After removal of 4 bases from V and 9 bases from J, the junction contained 6 bases not matched to a gene. Germline loops: CDR1 SGHTA, CDR2 FQGNSA. The CDR3 sequence is CASSYTSGGASEQFF. For the CDR3, the DNA is TGTGCCAGCAGCTATACTAGCGGGGGGGCGAGTGAGCAGTTCTTC.

The chain uses TRBV19 and TRBJ2-1; no reliable D call. The germline V and J ends were trimmed by 4 bases and 7 bases, with 17 bases remaining between them. This CDR3 is built from 15 residues. The germline gives CDR1 LNHDA, CDR2 SQIVND (reference sequence). The CDR3 region is CASSTPDPIGNEQFF. The CDR3 coding sequence is TGTGCCAGTAGTACCCCAGACCCAATTGGGAATGAGCAGTTCTTC.

About this clone itself: Additional DNA sequences in this sample encode the identical CDR3. This chain connects TRBV10-3 to TRBJ2-7; unclear D gene. Germline V gene lookup returns CDR1 ENHRY and CDR2 SYGVKD. The CDR3 contains 13 residues. V shed 0 bases and J shed 4 bases, with 7 bases lying between them. The DNA of the CDR3 is TGTGCCATCAGTGAGTCGCTGCTTTACGAGCAGTACTTC. Its translation: CAISESLLYEQYF.

The chain links TRBV19 to TRBJ2-1; D tentatively fits TRBD1 or TRBD2 (5 bases each). This CDR3 region has 16 residues. Deletions cut 6 bases from V and 3 bases from J, with 18 bases between. Germline V gene sequence: CDR1 LNHDA, CDR2 SQIVND (reference sequence). The CDR3 reads CASSGRDGRNYNEQFF. In DNA, the CDR3 is TGTGCCAGTAGCGGTCGGGACGGAAGAAACTACAATGAGCAGTTCTTC.

The rearrangement joins TRBV5-1 to TRBJ2-7, with unresolved D. This CDR3 is built from 14 residues. In germline, CDR1 is SGHRS, CDR2 YFSETQ. With 0 bases removed from V and 2 bases from J, the gap between germline ends came to 9 bases. The CDR3 region has the DNA TGCGCCAGCAGCTTGGGGCAGGTTCCCTACGAGCAGTACTTC. Residues: CASSLGQVPYEQYF.

This clone is a singleton in its sample. The rearrangement links TRBV4-1 to TRBJ1-1, with a possible D match to TRBD1 (5 bases). V shed 4 bases and J shed 1 base, with 13 bases lying between them. The CDR3 is made up of 15 amino acids. Germline assignment: CDR1 MGHRA and CDR2 YSYEKL. Written as DNA, the CDR3 is TGCGCCAGCAGCCTCGGGAGCGGGGGGAACACTGAAGCTTTCTTT. Translating it yields CASSLGSGGNTEAFF.

DNA for the CDR3: TGTGCCAGCAGTGAAACTCCGACCGGGGAGCTGTTTTTT. Protein: CASSETPTGELFF. The chain uses TRBV2 and TRBJ2-2; no clear D. The V and J ends lost 2 bases and 5 bases respectively, with 6 bases between them. Germline loops: CDR1 SNHLY, CDR2 FYNNEI. The CDR3 has 13 amino acids.

The genes are TRBV18 and TRBJ1-4; 7 bases match TRBD1. Germline CDR1 and CDR2: KGHSH and LQKENI. The CDR3 extends over 15 amino acids. The junction had 7 bases not matched to a gene; V was cut back by 6 bases and J by 3 bases. CDR3 bases: TGTGCCAGCTCCCCCAGGGACAGACCTAATGAAAAACTGTTTTTT. Amino acids: CASSPRDRPNEKLFF.

This clone is medium-sized in the sample. This sequence joins TRBV6-5 and TRBJ1-5, with TRBD1 identical over 7 bases. Germline assignment: CDR1 MNHEY and CDR2 SVGAGI. The CDR3 length is 15 residues. J lost 0 bases, V lost 9 bases, and 8 bases had no gene match. The CDR3 spells CASCDRAFSNQPQHF. The CDR3 coding sequence is TGTGCCAGTTGTGACAGGGCCTTTAGCAATCAGCCCCAGCATTTT.

The chain recombines TRBV29-1 with TRBJ2-2; tentative D call: TRBD1 (7 bases). In germline, CDR1 is SQVTM, CDR2 ANQGSEA. V gave up 3 bases and J gave up 0 bases, with 11 bases separating them. CDR3 length equals 15 residues. The CDR3 loop is CSVEDRRANTGELFF. CDR3 nucleotides: TGCAGCGTTGAGGACAGGAGGGCGAACACCGGGGAGCTGTTTTTT.

V usage is TRBV7-2 and J usage is TRBJ1-3; no clear D. Trimming took off 2 bases at V and 0 bases at J, with 8 bases between the two ends. CDR1 is SGHTA and CDR2 is FQGNSA in the germline V gene. CDR3 length: 15 residues. Here the CDR3 DNA reads TGTGCCAGCAGCTTACTTCGGAGCTCTGGAAACACCATATATTTT. Translating it yields CASSLLRSSGNTIYF.

The chain couples TRBV21-1 to TRBJ1-2; the table's D call, TRBD1, was not checked against the DNA. TRBV21-1 is a pseudogene. The CDR3 extends over 14 amino acids. CDR3 sequence reads: CASRIDRALVGYTF. CDR3 coding DNA: TGTGCCAGCAGGATAGACAGGGCCCTAGTGGGCTACACCTTC.

The chain couples TRBV3-1 (or the pseudogene TRBV3-2) to TRBJ2-3, with 14 bases that match TRBD2. This CDR3 comprises 20 residues. The germline V gene has CDR1 LGHDT and CDR2 YNNKEL (reference sequence). J gave up 0 bases and V 4 bases, and 12 bases lay outside the gene matches. The DNA for the CDR3 is TGTGCCAGCAGCCGAGGGACTAGCGGGAGAAGGGGGTCTAGCACAGATACGCAGTATTTT. Its translation: CASSRGTSGRRGSSTDTQYF.

The chain employs TRBV9 and TRBJ2-7; TRBD2 aligns across 11 bases. V lost 4 bases and J lost 3; bases outside the gene matches: 6. The germline gives CDR1 SGDLS, CDR2 YYNGEE. The CDR3 is 15 residues long. CDR3 region: CASSPTTSGDYEQYF. The CDR3 DNA follows: TGTGCCAGCAGCCCAACGACTAGCGGGGACTACGAGCAGTACTTC. The full variable domain, with the rest looked up from reference TRBV9 and TRBJ2-7, is DSGVTQTPKHLITATGQRVTLRCSPRSGDLSVYWYQQSLDQGLQFLIQYYNGEERAKGNILERFSAQQFPDLHSELNLSSLELGDSALYFCASSPTTSGDYEQYFGPGTRLTVT.

V and J are TRBV3-1 (or the pseudogene TRBV3-2) and TRBJ1-3; unclear D gene. There are 16 residues in the CDR3. Trimming pared 0 bases from V and 6 bases from J, leaving 15 bases between. Germline loops: CDR1 LGHDT, CDR2 YNNKEL (reference sequence). The CDR3 region has the DNA TGTGCCAGCAGCCAAGATAGGGTGGGAGGTCCAAACACCATATATTTT. Protein product: CASSQDRVGGPNTIYF.

This clone was observed a single time. V is TRBV28 and J is TRBJ1-1, with TRBD1 matching over 10 bases. The CDR3 consists of 16 residues. V lost 5 bases and J lost 1; bases outside the gene matches: 7. The V gene's germline CDR1 is MDHEN and CDR2 SYDVKM. The CDR3 is CASSGRTGGSNTEAFF. CDR3 DNA sequence: TGTGCCAGCAGTGGAAGGACAGGGGGGTCGAACACTGAAGCTTTCTTT.

The V and J genes are TRBV29-1 and TRBJ2-1, with 7 bases fitting TRBD1. The junction had 12 bases not matched to a gene; V was cut back by 7 bases and J by 6 bases. The CDR3 has 14 amino acids. Germline CDR1 is SQVTM and CDR2 is ANQGSEA. CDR3 DNA sequence: TGCAGCGCCATTAACAGGGGTTTAAGCAATGAGCAGTTCTTC. It specifies CSAINRGLSNEQFF.

This rearrangement joins TRBV9 to TRBJ1-1; TRBD1 is a possible D gene (5 bases). The length of the CDR3 is 12 residues. V was shortened by 4 bases and J by 6 bases, with 10 bases between the two germline ends. Germline V gene lookup returns CDR1 SGDLS and CDR2 YYNGEE. In DNA form, the CDR3 reads TGTGCCAGCAGCTTGGAAGGGGCTGAAGCTTTCTTT. Amino acid sequence: CASSLEGAEAFF. Full variable domain (missing parts from reference TRBV9 and TRBJ1-1): DSGVTQTPKHLITATGQRVTLRCSPRSGDLSVYWYQQSLDQGLQFLIQYYNGEERAKGNILERFSAQQFPDLHSELNLSSLELGDSALYFCASSLEGAEAFFGQGTRLTVV.

This chain links TRBV28 with TRBJ2-2; D not resolved. In germline, CDR1 is MDHEN, CDR2 SYDVKM. There are 15 residues in the CDR3. Trimming removed 5 bases at V and 1 base at J, with 11 bases between. The CDR3 loop is CASSPPVGNTGELFF. CDR3 nucleotide sequence: TGTGCCAGCAGTCCCCCCGTAGGGAACACCGGGGAGCTGTTTTTT.

V gene TRBV7-2 combines with J gene TRBJ1-1, with a possible D match to TRBD1 (5 bases). V lost 7 bases to trimming and J lost 5 bases, with 11 bases between them. CDR1 SGHTA and CDR2 FQGNSA come from the germline V gene. The CDR3 loop spans 12 amino acids. CDR3 loop: CASTFRGTEAFF. CDR3 nucleotides: TGTGCCAGCACCTTTAGGGGTACTGAAGCTTTCTTT. The full variable domain, rest sourced from reference TRBV7-2 and TRBJ1-1, is GAGVSQSPSNKVTEKGKDVELRCDPISGHTALYWYRQSLGQGLEFLIYFQGNSAPDKSGLPSDRFSAERTGGSVSTLTIQRTQQEDSAVYLCASTFRGTEAFFGQGTRLTVV.

V usage is TRBV18 and J usage is TRBJ2-3, with D unresolved. The CDR3 is made up of 11 amino acids. Germline-derived CDR1 and CDR2 are KGHSH and LQKENI. V lost 3 bases to trimming and J lost 4 bases, with 2 bases between them. The CDR3 DNA sequence: TGTGCCAGCTCACCGTCAGATACGCAGTATTTT. Translation: CASSPSDTQYF.

The chain carries TRBV11-2 and TRBJ2-3, with 9 bases lining up with TRBD1. Germline values: CDR1 SGHAT, CDR2 FQNNGV. Trimming cost V 6 bases and J 1 base; bases outside gene matches: 5. The CDR3 has 15 residues. The CDR3 is CASRNRGPRTDTQYF. DNA of the CDR3: TGTGCCAGCAGGAACAGGGGGCCTCGCACAGATACGCAGTATTTT.

The J gene is TRBJ2-7, the V gene TRBV7-2; no firm D call. The V gene's germline CDR1 is SGHTA and CDR2 FQGNSA. CDR3 size: 11 residues. Trimming removed 2 bases from V and 5 bases from J, with 4 bases in between. The CDR3 sequence: CASSLYDEQYF. Here the CDR3 DNA reads TGTGCCAGCAGCTTATACGACGAGCAGTACTTC.

This chain connects TRBV7-9 to TRBJ1-1; TRBD1 is a possible D gene (6 bases). Trimming removed 5 bases from V and 6 bases from J, with 13 bases in between. Germline CDR1 reads SEHNR; CDR2 reads FQNEAQ (reference sequence). The CDR3 loop spans 13 amino acids. CDR3 residues: CASSAWTAPEAFF. The CDR3 nucleotides read TGTGCCAGCAGCGCCTGGACAGCTCCTGAAGCTTTCTTT.

The V call is TRBV3-1 (or the pseudogene TRBV3-2), the J call TRBJ1-1; TRBD1 agrees at 7 bases. Per germline, CDR1 LGHDT and CDR2 YNNKEL (reference sequence). CDR3 length equals 14 residues. The CDR3: CAAAKIGTVTEAFF. The CDR3 DNA follows: TGTGCAGCAGCCAAGATCGGGACAGTCACTGAAGCTTTCTTT.

The V gene is TRBV30, the J gene TRBJ2-5; tentatively, D is TRBD2 (6 bases). The CDR3 is made up of 15 amino acids. Germline V gene sequence: CDR1 GTSNPN, CDR2 SVGIG (reference sequence). The ends were cut back, 1 base at V and 7 bases at J, with 19 bases in the middle. The CDR3 DNA reads TGTGCCTGGAGTGGAATGGGAGGCCAATTAGGGACCCAGTACTTC. This translates into CAWSGMGGQLGTQYF. Together with reference TRBV30 and TRBJ2-5, the CDR3 gives the full variable domain: SQTIHQWPATLVQPVGSPLSLECTVEGTSNPNLYWYRQAAGRGLQLLFYSVGIGQISSEVPQNLSASRPQDRQFILSSKKLLLSDSGFYLCAWSGMGGQLGTQYFGPGTRLLVL.

The J gene is TRBJ1-2, the V gene TRBV5-1; 7 bases align to TRBD1. Germline assignment: CDR1 SGHRS and CDR2 YFSETQ. This CDR3 spans 19 amino acids. The ends lost 1 base at V and 3 bases at J; junction bases unmatched: 18. In DNA form, the CDR3 reads TGCGCCAGCAGCTTGTCGAGACTCGAGACCGGGACAGACTACTATGGCTACACCTTC. Residues: CASSLSRLETGTDYYGYTF.

The V and J genes are TRBV7-2 and TRBJ2-7; D may be TRBD1 (6 bases). From germline, CDR1 is SGHTA and CDR2 FQGNSA. This CDR3 spans 15 amino acids. Trimming removed 5 bases at V and 5 bases at J, with 19 bases between. The CDR3 loop reads CASSLEGTFPHEQYF. The CDR3, as DNA: TGTGCCAGCAGCCTAGAGGGGACATTCCCCCACGAGCAGTACTTC.